The text below deals with one TCR beta chain. The data stem from a study of blood T cell repertoires in COVID-19. For the study at large: There were acute and convalescent COVID-19 samples, and they came from the United States, Italy and Spain. Nucleic acid was either cDNA or gDNA, and it came from T cells, B-cell-depleted T cells, or PBMCs.

Original data processing: For nucleated cells, counts were estimated from reference gene primer amplification. Only in-frame clones appear in the TCRdb table, and some are missing; sequencing was by immunoSEQ multiplex PCR. V and J calls and clone size are as listed in that table; D and trimming were resolved from the DNA. The sample gives about 400,000 clones, just over 85% of which show up once; 1.4% is in the top ten. The CDR3 spans 14 residues. The V segment lost 2 bases and the J segment 6 bases; nucleotides outside the gene matches: 4. The germline gives CDR1 SGHNT, CDR2 YYREEE (reference sequence).

This sequence was found in a young woman with active or convalescent COVID-19. The chain is built from TRBV5-4 and TRBJ1-2; 10 bases align to TRBD1. Material for sequencing was peripheral blood. This CDR3 reads CASSLDRGHHGYTF. The CDR3 DNA is TGTGCCAGCAGCTTAGACAGGGGGCATCATGGCTACACCTTC.